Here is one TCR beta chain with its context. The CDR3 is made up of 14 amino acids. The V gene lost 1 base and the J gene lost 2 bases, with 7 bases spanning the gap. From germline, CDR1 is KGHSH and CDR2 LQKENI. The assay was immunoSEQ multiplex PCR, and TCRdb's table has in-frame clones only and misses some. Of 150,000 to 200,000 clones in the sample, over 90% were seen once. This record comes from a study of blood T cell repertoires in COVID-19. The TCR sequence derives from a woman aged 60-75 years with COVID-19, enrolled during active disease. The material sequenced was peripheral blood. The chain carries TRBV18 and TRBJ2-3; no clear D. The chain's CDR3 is CASSPRQSTDTQYF. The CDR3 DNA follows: TGTGCCAGCTCACCACGCCAGTCCACAGATACGCAGTATTTT. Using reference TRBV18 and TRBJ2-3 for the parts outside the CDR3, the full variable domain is NAGVMQNPRHLVRRRGQEARLRCSPMKGHSHVYWYRQLPEEGLKFMVYLQKENIIDESGMPKERFSAEFPKEGPSILRIQQVVRGDSAAYFCASSPRQSTDTQYFGPGTRLTVL.